Listed here are 13 T cell receptor beta chains from one sample, sequenced in a study of T cell responses to AZD1222 COVID-19 vaccine. Assay: immunoSEQ multiplex PCR; the TCRdb copy retains only in-frame clones and omits some. Here the sample spans roughly 150,000 clones, approximately 93% being singletons. Here the sequenced sample was peripheral blood, taken 28 days after the second AZD1222 dose. The receptor set was obtained from an adult who received the AZD1222 COVID-19 vaccine.

V gene TRBV2 combines with J gene TRBJ1-6, with a weak D call TRBD1 (5 bases). CDR3 size: 14 residues. The V end was cut by 6 bases, the J end by 8 bases, with 14 bases between. Germline V CDR1 and CDR2: SNHLY, FYNNEI. In DNA, the CDR3 is TGTGCCAGCAGGGTAACAGGCTTTGATTCACCCCTCCACTTT. Amino acid sequence: CASRVTGFDSPLHF.

This clone appeared once. V is TRBV10-2 and J is TRBJ1-5; D is unresolved. Trimming shortened V by 8 bases and J by 0 bases, and 14 bases separated the two germline ends. The germline gives CDR1 WSHSY, CDR2 SAAADI. The CDR3 loop spans 15 amino acids. This CDR3 is CASQGGTYSNQPQHF. The CDR3 DNA sequence: TGCGCCAGCCAAGGAGGTACATATAGCAATCAGCCCCAGCATTTT.

The genes are TRBV11-2 and TRBJ1-2; D not certain. Looked up from germline, CDR1 is SGHAT and CDR2 is FQNNGV. The CDR3 has 14 residues. V gave up 8 bases and J gave up 3 bases, with 16 bases separating them. CDR3 nucleotide sequence: TGTGCCAGCCACCTCGGGGAGGGAGACTATGGCTACACCTTC. Amino acid sequence: CASHLGEGDYGYTF. The entire variable domain, with the rest obtained from reference TRBV11-2 and TRBJ1-2, is as follows: EAGVAQSPRYKIIEKRQSVAFWCNPISGHATLYWYQQILGQGPKLLIQFQNNGVVDDSQLPKDRFSAERLKGVDSTLKIQPAKLEDSAVYLCASHLGEGDYGYTFGSGTRLTVV.

The V gene is TRBV6-6, the J gene TRBJ1-2; 8 bases are shared with TRBD1. Germline values: CDR1 MNHNY, CDR2 SVGAGI (reference sequence). V was pared by 11 bases and J by 7 bases, with 6 bases of the junction left unmatched. The CDR3 contains 11 residues. This chain's CDR3 is CACQGAGGYTF. CDR3 nucleotides: TGTGCCTGTCAGGGGGCTGGTGGCTACACCTTC.

The V gene is TRBV5-1, the J gene TRBJ2-7; TRBD1 agrees at 10 bases. The germline V gene has CDR1 SGHRS and CDR2 YFSETQ. The CDR3 sequence is 15 residues long. Trimming at V came to 0 bases and at J to 3 bases, leaving 3 bases not matched to a gene. The CDR3 DNA reads TGCGCCAGCAGCTTGGGACAGGGGGCTTTCTACGAGCAGTACTTC. Its protein product is CASSLGQGAFYEQYF.

This rearrangement joins TRBV29-1 to TRBJ2-1, with D tentatively TRBD2 (7 bases). Trimming pared 1 base from V and 7 bases from J, leaving 20 bases between. Germline V lookup: CDR1 SQVTM, CDR2 ANQGSEA. The CDR3 is 16 residues long. The DNA for the CDR3 is TGCAGCGTTGAAGGGGAGGGGCCAGGGGACTTGAATGAGCAGTTCTTC. This gives the protein CSVEGEGPGDLNEQFF.

The chain is built from TRBV7-2 and TRBJ2-7; TRBD1 matches 7 bases. The CDR3 has 14 amino acids. The germline V gene has CDR1 SGHTA and CDR2 FQGNSA. Unmatched junction bases numbered 5, after V lost 4 bases and J lost 2 bases. CDR3 sequence: CASSSRTGTYEQYF. The CDR3 nucleotides are TGTGCCAGCAGCTCCCGGACAGGAACCTACGAGCAGTACTTC.

The J gene is TRBJ2-5, the V gene TRBV3-1 (or the pseudogene TRBV3-2); the D gene is possibly TRBD1 (5 bases). There are 16 residues in the CDR3. Germline CDR1 reads LGHDT; CDR2 reads YNNKEL (reference sequence). V was shortened by 1 base and J by 2 bases, with 14 bases between the two germline ends. Here the CDR3 DNA reads TGTGCCAGCAGCCAAGGAAGGACACTCCGACAAGAGACCCAGTACTTC. It translates to CASSQGRTLRQETQYF.

This chain links TRBV5-1 with TRBJ2-3; no clear D. This CDR3 region has 13 residues. Per germline, CDR1 SGHRS and CDR2 YFSETQ. V was cut by 5 bases and J by 2 bases, with 9 bases left in between. The CDR3 protein is CASRSLSTDTQYF. Written as DNA, the CDR3 is TGCGCCAGCAGGTCCCTCTCCACAGATACGCAGTATTTT.

The chain combines TRBV4-3 with TRBJ2-3; 10 bases line up with TRBD1. The V segment lost 1 base and the J segment 7 bases; nucleotides outside the gene matches: 8. The CDR3 totals 16 residues. Germline CDR1 reads LGHNA; CDR2 reads YSLEER. The CDR3 bases are TGCGCCAGCAGCCAAGGACAGACAGGGGGCATGTATACGCAGTATTTT. As protein: CASSQGQTGGMYTQYF.

The rearrangement joins TRBV6-1 to TRBJ1-3; D is perhaps TRBD1 (6 bases). The CDR3 consists of 15 residues. Germline V gives CDR1 MNHNS, CDR2 SASEGT. Trimming removed 2 bases from V and 4 bases from J, with 12 bases in between. CDR3: CASSEQGWLGNTIYF. The CDR3 DNA reads TGTGCCAGCAGTGAACAGGGGTGGCTGGGAAACACCATATATTTT.

This chain joins TRBV5-4 and TRBJ2-1; 7 bases are a match to TRBD1. Trimming cost V 0 bases and J 2 bases; bases outside gene matches: 5. The CDR3 sequence is 16 residues long. CDR1 is SGHNT and CDR2 is YYREEE in the germline V gene (reference sequence). The DNA of the CDR3 is TGTGCCAGCAGCTTGGGAGGGGACAGCGCCTACAATGAGCAGTTCTTC. Amino acid sequence: CASSLGGDSAYNEQFF.

The genes are TRBV5-1 and TRBJ1-2, with unresolved D. This CDR3 comprises 14 residues. Trimming shortened V by 0 bases and J by 7 bases, and 13 bases separated the two germline ends. Per the germline V gene, CDR1 is SGHRS and CDR2 is YFSETQ. CDR3 nucleotide sequence: TGCGCCAGCAGCTTGGTTGAGGGTGCAAGTGGCTACACCTTC. This encodes CASSLVEGASGYTF.